Listed below are T cell receptor beta chains from one sample, sequenced in a study of cytomegalovirus exposure and HLA in healthy donors. Sequenced by immunoSEQ multiplex PCR; TCRdb stores in-frame clones only, minus some. Here the sample spans more than 150,000 clones, roughly 82% being singletons. Source material: PBMCs. Receptors originate from a man aged 18 to 30 in good health and CMV-seropositive. The CDR3 runs from the conserved cysteine through the conserved F or W. D genes are given only for firm matches. Clone size is given for some rows only: seen once, a few or many times, or a class if the clone is expanded.

.	TRBD2	TRBV7-9	TRBJ2-1	TGTGCCAGCAGCTTGCCCCTAGCGGGAGCCTACAATGAGCAGTTCTTC	CASSLPLAGAYNEQFF
.	TRBD2	TRBV9	TRBJ2-1	TGTGCCAGCAGCGTCCTAGCGGGAAATGAGCAGTTCTTC	CASSVLAGNEQFF
.	TRBD1	TRBV10-3	TRBJ2-7	TGTGCCATCAGCCCGAAGGGACAGGGGACCTACGAGCAGTACTTC	CAISPKGQGTYEQYF
.	.	TRBV4-2	TRBJ1-5	TGTGCCAGCAGCCCAGGGCCTAGCAATCAGCCCCAGCATTTT	CASSPGPSNQPQHF
.	.	TRBV5-4	TRBJ2-3	TGTGCCAGCAGCTTGGTGGGGCGAGAGGCAGATACGCAGTATTTT	CASSLVGREADTQYF
.	.	TRBV2	TRBJ1-1	TGTGCCAGCAGTGAAAGGGGGAACACTGAAGCTTTCTTT	CASSERGNTEAFF
.	.	TRBV27	TRBJ2-4	TGTGCCAGCAGTTTAGCCGCGAGGCCCGGAGGAAACATTCAGTACTTC	CASSLAARPGGNIQYF
few	TRBD1	TRBV4-1	TRBJ1-1	TGCGCCAGCAGCCAAGGACAGGGGAACACTGAAGCTTTCTTT	CASSQGQGNTEAFF
.	TRBD1	TRBV15	TRBJ2-5	TGTGCCACCAGCAGAGCGGGAAGGGGGCTTCAAGAGACCCAGTACTTC	CATSRAGRGLQETQYF
.	.	TRBV10-3	TRBJ2-1	TGTGCCATCAGTGGAGGCGGTGGTGGTTACCAAGTCGAGCAGTTCTTC	CAISGGGGGYQVEQFF
.	TRBD2	TRBV6-4	TRBJ2-7	TGTGCCAGCAGTGTCCGGGAGGGGTCCTACGAGCAGTACTTC	CASSVREGSYEQYF
.	TRBD1	TRBV6-5	TRBJ2-2	TGTGCCAGCAGTTCGGGACAGGGCAGGGACACCGGGGAGCTGTTTTTT	CASSSGQGRDTGELFF
once	.	TRBV27	TRBJ2-7	TGTGCCAGCAGTTTCAGCAAGGGGGGGCTCGAGCAGTACTTC	CASSFSKGGLEQYF
.	TRBD2	TRBV6-4	TRBJ2-1	TGTGCCAGCAGCCTCACCCGGGGGAGGGGCGATGAGCAGTTCTTC	CASSLTRGRGDEQFF
few	.	TRBV7-2	TRBJ2-2	TGTGCCAGCAGCCGTTCTACAGGGTCCACCGGGGAGCTGTTTTTT	CASSRSTGSTGELFF
.	TRBD1	TRBV6-5	TRBJ1-5	TGTGCCAGCAGGGGGACAGGGTATAGCAATCAGCCCCAGCATTTT	CASRGTGYSNQPQHF
.	.	TRBV4-2	TRBJ2-7	TGTGCCAGCAGCCAAGAACTAGTGTCCTACGAGCAGTACTTC	CASSQELVSYEQYF
.	TRBD1	TRBV4-1	TRBJ1-1	TGCGCCAGCAGCCATCCGGACAGGAGGAACACTGAAGCTTTCTTT	CASSHPDRRNTEAFF
.	.	TRBV18	TRBJ2-3	TGTGCCAGCTCACCCCTCAGCAGGGGTGGCACAGATACGCAGTATTTT	CASSPLSRGGTDTQYF
few	TRBD2	TRBV5-6	TRBJ2-1	TGTGCCAGCAGCTTGGTGGGAGGGGTAGTAGGTGAGCAGTTCTTC	CASSLVGGVVGEQFF
once	TRBD1	TRBV5-1	TRBJ1-5	TGCGCCAGCAGCTTGGTGGACAGGGGCCTGGAAGGGCAGCCCCAGCATTTT	CASSLVDRGLEGQPQHF
.	TRBD2	TRBV4-2	TRBJ2-5	TGTGCCAGCAGCAAGACAGACGCTAGCGGGAGCGAGACCCAGTACTTC	CASSKTDASGSETQYF
.	TRBD1	TRBV11-1	TRBJ2-7	TGTGCCAGCAGCTTAATTACAGGGGGATTCACCTACGAGCAGTACTTC	CASSLITGGFTYEQYF
.	.	TRBV30	TRBJ2-3	TGTGCCTGGCAAACCGGAGCCACAGATACGCAGTATTTT	CAWQTGATDTQYF
few	.	TRBV7-2	TRBJ1-2	TGTGCCAGCAGCTTAGCGGGAGGGAACTATGGCTACACCTTC	CASSLAGGNYGYTF
.	TRBD2	TRBV11-1	TRBJ2-7	TGTGCCAGCAGCCCCGGGCGGACTAGCGGGACGTACGAGCAGTACTTC	CASSPGRTSGTYEQYF
.	TRBD1	TRBV9	TRBJ2-1	TGTGCCAGCAGCGCCAGGGGGCGCAATGAGCAGTTCTTC	CASSARGRNEQFF
.	TRBD1	TRBV27	TRBJ2-7	TGTGCCAGCAGTCCACCCCTCGGACAGGGTTGGCCCTACGAGCAGTACTTC	CASSPPLGQGWPYEQYF
.	.	TRBV12-5	TRBJ2-7	TGTGCTAGTGGTTTGCCACGGATCCGGGACACATACGAGCAGTACTTC	CASGLPRIRDTYEQYF
.	TRBD1	TRBV18	TRBJ1-1	TGTGCCAGCTCACCATGGGACAGGGCAGCTTTCTTT	CASSPWDRAAFF
.	.	TRBV30	TRBJ2-1	TGTGCCTGGGCCCGGGACTCGAAGAATGAGCAGTTCTTC	CAWARDSKNEQFF
.	.	TRBV5-5	TRBJ1-1	TGTGCCAGCAGCCCTCGCCTAACCCTCGGTCGCACTGAAGCTTTCTTT	CASSPRLTLGRTEAFF
.	TRBD2	TRBV4-3	TRBJ2-1	TGCGCCAGCAGCCAAGTTGCCTCTAGCGGCGAGCAGTTCTTC	CASSQVASSGEQFF
.	.	TRBV27	TRBJ1-5	TGTGCCAGCCAACTGCCCAAGAAGCACTATAGCAATCAGCCCCAGCATTTT	CASQLPKKHYSNQPQHF